The sample holds a few counts of the clone carrying this T cell receptor beta chain. Antigen unknown. The sample is drawn from a study of CD8 T cells in ankylosing spondylitis. Study-level results: Among TCR beta sequences, a motif of several highly homologous variants appeared characteristic of ankylosing spondylitis blood. Matched ankylosing spondylitis synovial fluid reportedly showed significant enrichment of disease-linked clones. Prior literature has documented some motif variants in synovial fluid and blood from reactive arthritis.

One entry per CDR3 protein results from TCRdb running MiXCR on the 5' RACE reads. This sample yields about 300,000 distinct CDR3 sequences, of which about a fifth are seen a single time; roughly 3.6% belongs to the top ten. Trimming took off 6 bases at V and 7 bases at J, with 16 bases between the two ends. The CDR3 runs to 14 residues. Sequencing was done on a sample of blood, either unsorted or a sorted T cell fraction (not recorded which). The chain is built from TRBV12-3 or TRBV12-4 and TRBJ2-1; either TRBD1 or TRBD2 may fit D (5 bases each). This TCR was sampled from a female donor with ankylosing spondylitis or in good health (not recorded which). Here the CDR3 reads CASSTGPPPNEQFF. The CDR3 DNA reads as TGTGCCAGCAGCACGGGACCACCGCCGAATGAGCAGTTCTTC.